This entry concerns a single TCR beta chain. From germline, CDR1 is SEHNR and CDR2 FQNEAQ (reference sequence). V was clipped by 5 bases and J by 5 bases; unmatched bases: 8. The CDR3 covers 15 residues. The data originate from a study of control samples from healthy donors and cancer patients. Some clones are missing from TCRdb's copy, which holds only in-frame ones; the method was immunoSEQ multiplex PCR. The table records approximately 79,000 clones, approximately 91% of them present only once. The V and J genes are TRBV7-9 and TRBJ2-5; 10 bases are a match to TRBD2. The specimen sequenced was blood. The TCR comes from a middle-aged man in good health. The CDR3 DNA follows: TGTGCCAGCAGCCCCGGACTAGCGGTGGGGGAGACCCAGTACTTC. Its translation is CASSPGLAVGETQYF. Using reference TRBV7-9 and TRBJ2-5 for the parts outside the CDR3, the full variable domain is DTGVSQNPRHKITKRGQNVTFRCDPISEHNRLYWYRQTLGQGPEFLTYFQNEAQLEKSRLLSDRFSAERPKGSFSTLEIQRTEQGDSAMYLCASSPGLAVGETQYFGPGTRLLVL.